These 30 T cell receptor beta chains share one sample of origin, sequenced in a study of beta chain features in type 1 diabetes. Expressed TCRB transcripts were sequenced because the entire RNA isolate underwent reverse transcription. The data were produced by immunoSEQ multiplex PCR, yet TCRdb's version contains in-frame clones alone and is incomplete. The data contain 850,000 to 900,000 clones, 15% to 20% of them singletons. Sequencing input: naive CD4+ T cells from blood. These receptors originate from a woman between 18 and 29 years old in good health.

The J gene is TRBJ2-7, the V gene TRBV2, with TRBD2 matching 7 bases. CDR1 and CDR2 from the germline V gene are SNHLY and FYNNEI. Losses at the gene ends were 2 bases for V and 3 bases for J; bases not matched to a gene: 7. CDR3 length equals 15 residues. This CDR3 is CASSESGGSIYEQYF. CDR3 coding DNA: TGTGCCAGCAGTGAATCAGGCGGGAGTATCTACGAGCAGTACTTC.

This chain links TRBV7-3 with TRBJ2-7; possible D gene TRBD1, 6 bases. Germline V gene sequence: CDR1 SGHTA, CDR2 FQGTGA. Trimming pared 3 bases from V and 3 bases from J, leaving 9 bases between. There are 13 residues in the CDR3. CDR3 protein: CASSFDRNYEQYF. The CDR3 DNA follows: TGTGCCAGCAGCTTCGACAGGAACTACGAGCAGTACTTC.

V is TRBV7-8 and J is TRBJ2-1; D gene unclear. CDR3 length: 12 residues. Germline-derived CDR1 and CDR2 are SGHVS and FQNEAQ. With 7 bases removed from V and 5 bases from J, the gap between germline ends came to 9 bases. The CDR3 spells CASTRFDNEQFF. Written as DNA, the CDR3 is TGTGCCAGCACCAGATTCGACAATGAGCAGTTCTTC.

This clone showed up just a few times. The gene calls are TRBV6-1 and TRBJ2-2; no clear D gene. Trimming shortened V by 2 bases and J by 8 bases, and 3 bases separated the two germline ends. CDR1 and CDR2 from the germline V gene are MNHNS and SASEGT. The CDR3 is 11 residues long. DNA of the CDR3: TGTGCCAGCAGTGAATGGGGGGAGCTGTTTTTT. Its protein is CASSEWGELFF.

This clone turned up a few times. This sequence joins TRBV7-3 and TRBJ1-4; D not resolved. The CDR3 sequence is 12 residues long. Trimming stripped 1 base from V and 12 bases from J, with 9 bases between. Per germline, CDR1 SGHTA and CDR2 FQGTGA. The CDR3: CASSLNHGQLFF. The CDR3, as DNA: TGTGCCAGCAGCTTAAACCACGGCCAACTGTTTTTT.

The V call is TRBV21-1, the J call TRBJ2-4. TRBV21-1 is marked as a pseudogene. This CDR3 has 17 amino acids. The CDR3 protein is CASSKLYGSWAKNIQYF. CDR3 bases: TGTGCCAGCAGCAAACTCTATGGGTCTTGGGCCAAAAACATTCAGTACTTC.

Only a few counts were recorded for this clone. The gene calls are TRBV28 and TRBJ1-4; D may be TRBD1 (6 bases). Trimming left V 5 bases short and J 8 bases short, with 15 bases between. Germline V gene lookup returns CDR1 MDHEN and CDR2 SYDVKM. CDR3 size: 14 residues. Here the CDR3 DNA reads TGTGCCAGCAGTCCAGCAGGGGTCTGGGAAAAACTGTTTTTT. This sequence encodes CASSPAGVWEKLFF.

The chain couples TRBV28 to TRBJ2-5; TRBD2 is a possible D gene (7 bases). The CDR3 is made up of 14 amino acids. Germline V gene sequence: CDR1 MDHEN, CDR2 SYDVKM. V lost 3 bases and J lost 5, with 13 bases in between. The CDR3 nucleotides are TGTGCCAGCAGTTTCGGGGGGCGTAGGGAGACCCAGTACTTC. Translated: CASSFGGRRETQYF.

This chain connects TRBV6-5 to TRBJ2-7; no reliable D call. Germline-derived CDR1 and CDR2 are MNHEY and SVGAGI. CDR3 length: 15 residues. Trimming took off 0 bases at V and 2 bases at J, with 11 bases between the two ends. This chain's CDR3 is CASSYSAADTYEQYF. DNA of the CDR3: TGTGCCAGCAGTTACTCCGCCGCAGATACCTACGAGCAGTACTTC.

The chain couples TRBV6-5 to TRBJ2-3; 8 bases are a match to TRBD2. This CDR3 comprises 13 residues. Germline loops: CDR1 MNHEY, CDR2 SVGAGI. With V trimmed by 5 bases and J by 6 bases, 4 bases remained unmatched. CDR3 bases: TGTGCCAGCAGTCGGTCGGGGGGGGATACGCAGTATTTT. It encodes CASSRSGGDTQYF.

The CDR3 DNA reads as TGTGCCAGCAGAACACAGAGCGGCACAGATACGCAGTATTTT. This codes for CASRTQSGTDTQYF. The genes are TRBV7-8 and TRBJ2-3; no clear D. CDR1 and CDR2 from the germline V gene are SGHVS and FQNEAQ. This CDR3 is built from 14 residues. V dropped 6 bases and J dropped 1 base, with 11 bases sitting between them. Filled out from reference TRBV7-8 and TRBJ2-3, the complete variable domain reads GAGVSQSPRYKVAKRGQDVALRCDPISGHVSLFWYQQALGQGPEFLTYFQNEAQLDKSGLPSDRFFAERPEGSVSTLKIQRTQQEDSAVYLCASRTQSGTDTQYFGPGTRLTVL.

This clone was seen more than once but under ten times. This rearrangement joins TRBV5-1 to TRBJ2-1; D is uncertain. Germline V gene lookup returns CDR1 SGHRS and CDR2 YFSETQ. CDR3 length equals 12 residues. The V gene lost 4 bases and the J gene lost 6 bases, with 8 bases spanning the gap. The CDR3 DNA sequence: TGCGCCAGCAGCCGAGCCCTCAATGAGCAGTTCTTC. Its protein product is CASSRALNEQFF.

Only a few counts were recorded for this clone. The chain links TRBV28 to TRBJ2-1; tentative D call: TRBD2 (6 bases). The V end lost 3 bases, the J end lost 7 bases, and 16 bases lay between the germline ends. Germline loops: CDR1 MDHEN, CDR2 SYDVKM. The length of the CDR3 is 15 residues. The CDR3 DNA reads TGTGCCAGCAGTTTCCCGGGACTCCACCGGAATGAGCAGTTCTTC. As protein: CASSFPGLHRNEQFF.

The V and J genes are TRBV27 and TRBJ2-7, with D hard to call. CDR1 is MNHEY and CDR2 is SMNVEV in the germline V gene (reference sequence). The CDR3 is 13 residues long. Between the trimmed V and J ends, which lost 4 bases and 2 bases, there was a span of 9 bases. CDR3 coding DNA: TGTGCCAGCAGTTCGTGGGATACCTACGAGCAGTACTTC. Translating gives CASSSWDTYEQYF.

The V gene is TRBV6-5, the J gene TRBJ1-1, with a possible D match to TRBD1 (5 bases). The CDR3 contains 14 residues. The V and J ends lost 5 bases and 0 bases respectively, with 10 bases between them. Germline CDR1 and CDR2: MNHEY and SVGAGI. In DNA form, the CDR3 reads TGTGCCAGCAGTGATGGGACCATGAACACTGAAGCTTTCTTT. It codes for CASSDGTMNTEAFF.

V and J are TRBV7-9 and TRBJ2-1; 7 bases line up with TRBD1. The junction had 4 bases not matched to a gene; V was cut back by 5 bases and J by 9 bases. The CDR3 sequence is 12 residues long. Germline assignment: CDR1 SEHNR and CDR2 FQNEAQ (reference sequence). The CDR3 here is CASSRRGSEQFF. The CDR3 DNA reads TGTGCCAGCAGCCGCAGGGGGAGTGAGCAGTTCTTC.

The chain uses TRBV5-4 and TRBJ2-3; D unclear. Per germline, CDR1 SGHNT and CDR2 YYREEE (reference sequence). The CDR3 contains 16 residues. Trimming took off 1 base at V and 5 bases at J, with 17 bases between the two ends. CDR3 DNA: TGTGCCAGCAGCTTGCGGGTGTTAGGTTCAGGAGATACGCAGTATTTT. Amino acids: CASSLRVLGSGDTQYF. Drawing the rest from reference TRBV5-4 and TRBJ2-3, the complete variable domain is ETGVTQSPTHLIKTRGQQVTLRCSSQSGHNTVSWYQQALGQGPQFIFQYYREEENGRGNFPPRFSGLQFPNYSSELNVNALELDDSALYLCASSLRVLGSGDTQYFGPGTRLTVL.

J is TRBJ1-5 and V is TRBV18, with D tentatively TRBD1 (5 bases). Trimming took 2 bases from V and 4 from J, leaving 15 bases between them. The CDR3 is 16 amino acids. The germline V gene encodes CDR1 KGHSH and CDR2 LQKENI. The chain's CDR3 is CASSPMGRALNQPQHF. As DNA, the CDR3 is TGTGCCAGCTCACCAATGGGCAGGGCGCTAAATCAGCCCCAGCATTTT.

The rearrangement uses TRBV2 and TRBJ2-7; TRBD1 matches 7 bases. This CDR3 has 12 residues. Germline V gene sequence: CDR1 SNHLY, CDR2 FYNNEI. The junction had 2 bases not matched to a gene; V was cut back by 6 bases and J by 3 bases. The CDR3 DNA reads as TGTGCCAGCAGGACAGGGAACTACGAGCAGTACTTC. Protein sequence: CASRTGNYEQYF.

The rearrangement joins TRBV7-9 to TRBJ2-5; 10 nucleotides line up with TRBD1. Unmatched junction bases numbered 9, after V lost 5 bases and J lost 9 bases. Per the germline V gene, CDR1 is SEHNR and CDR2 is FQNEAQ (reference sequence). The CDR3 has 14 amino acids. CDR3 region: CASSPGTGAQAQYF. The CDR3 coding sequence is TGTGCCAGCAGCCCAGGGACAGGGGCCCAGGCCCAGTACTTC.

This clone occurred a few times. The chain recombines TRBV7-9 with TRBJ1-2; D not certain. Germline CDR1 SEHNR, CDR2 FQNEAQ (reference sequence). V gave up 3 bases and J gave up 8 bases, with 7 bases separating them. The CDR3 loop spans 11 amino acids. The CDR3 DNA reads TGTGCCAGCAGCTTTTTCGGGGGCTACACCTTC. It is translated as CASSFFGGYTF.

The chain couples TRBV18 to TRBJ2-7; no reliable D call. Trimming cost V 1 base and J 4 bases, with 11 bases left between them. Germline V gene lookup returns CDR1 KGHSH and CDR2 LQKENI. The CDR3 is 14 residues long. CDR3 loop: CASSPRWDGYEQYF. CDR3 nucleotide sequence: TGTGCCAGCTCACCACGGTGGGATGGATACGAGCAGTACTTC.

This clone was picked up a small number of times. The chain employs TRBV5-1 and TRBJ2-1; D is unresolved. This CDR3 region has 15 residues. Deletions cut 5 bases from V and 6 bases from J, with 18 bases between. Germline V gene sequence: CDR1 SGHRS, CDR2 YFSETQ. The CDR3 DNA reads TGCGCCAGCAGGCTGATCGGGCCCCCATCCAATGAGCAGTTCTTC. It codes for CASRLIGPPSNEQFF. Complete variable domain (other parts from reference TRBV5-1 and TRBJ2-1): KAGVTQTPRYLIKTRGQQVTLSCSPISGHRSVSWYQQTPGQGLQFLFEYFSETQRNKGNFPGRFSGRQFSNSRSEMNVSTLELGDSALYLCASRLIGPPSNEQFFGPGTRLTVL.

The J gene is TRBJ2-7, the V gene TRBV6-5, with 9 bases aligning to TRBD1. From germline, CDR1 is MNHEY and CDR2 SVGAGI. V dropped 1 base and J dropped 1; count of bases not matched to a gene: 5. The CDR3 consists of 16 residues. The CDR3 DNA reads as TGTGCCAGCAGTTACTTCTCGGGACAGGGTTCCTACGAGCAGTACTTC. Protein product: CASSYFSGQGSYEQYF.

This clone was seen only a few times. Other nucleotide sequences in the sample specify the same CDR3. The gene calls are TRBV6-6 and TRBJ1-5; 9 bases are a match to TRBD1. CDR3 length: 15 amino acids. Trimming cost V 1 base and J 2 bases; bases outside gene matches: 0. Germline V CDR1 and CDR2: MNHNY, SVGAGI (reference sequence). The CDR3 reads CASSYWTGGNQPQHF. CDR3 nucleotide sequence: TGTGCCAGCAGTTACTGGACAGGGGGCAATCAGCCCCAGCATTTT.

This clone turned up a few times. The chain is built from TRBV6-1 and TRBJ2-1; D remains unclear. The CDR3 runs 12 residues. Trimming removed 6 bases at V and 5 bases at J, with 8 bases between. The germline CDR1 and CDR2 sequences are MNHNS and SASEGT. CDR3 amino acids: CASRPAHNEQFF. The CDR3 nucleotides are TGTGCCAGCAGGCCAGCTCACAATGAGCAGTTCTTC.

This clone was picked up a small number of times. The chain carries TRBV29-1 and TRBJ2-2; 12 bases fit TRBD1. This CDR3 region has 14 residues. In germline, CDR1 is SQVTM, CDR2 ANQGSEA. Unmatched junction bases numbered 5, after V lost 6 bases and J lost 6 bases. The CDR3 sequence is CSVGQGARAGELFF. CDR3 nucleotides: TGCAGCGTGGGACAGGGGGCGAGGGCCGGGGAGCTGTTTTTT.

The genes are TRBV5-4 and TRBJ2-1; 8 positions agree with TRBD2. The ends lost 3 bases at V and 7 bases at J; junction bases unmatched: 9. CDR1 is SGHNT and CDR2 is YYREEE in the germline V gene (reference sequence). CDR3 length equals 15 residues. The CDR3 sequence: CASSSPGLEVNEQFF. The CDR3, as DNA: TGTGCCAGCAGCTCGCCGGGACTAGAGGTTAATGAGCAGTTCTTC.

A few counts support this clone. The chain joins TRBV4-2 to TRBJ2-4, with 9 bases matching TRBD2. With V trimmed by 3 bases and J by 1 base, 4 bases remained unmatched. The CDR3 is 16 amino acids. The germline CDR1 and CDR2 sequences are LGHNA and YNFKEQ. This chain's CDR3 is CASSHGGLAAKNIQYF. In DNA, the CDR3 is TGTGCCAGCAGCCACGGGGGACTAGCTGCCAAAAACATTCAGTACTTC.

This clone was seen more than once but under ten times. The V gene is TRBV28, the J gene TRBJ2-1; 9 bases map to TRBD2. The germline V gene has CDR1 MDHEN and CDR2 SYDVKM. After removal of 0 bases from V and 8 bases from J, the junction contained 5 bases not matched to a gene. This CDR3 region has 15 residues. The CDR3 protein is CASSLWREGQDEQFF. CDR3 bases: TGTGCCAGCAGTTTATGGCGGGAGGGCCAGGATGAGCAGTTCTTC.